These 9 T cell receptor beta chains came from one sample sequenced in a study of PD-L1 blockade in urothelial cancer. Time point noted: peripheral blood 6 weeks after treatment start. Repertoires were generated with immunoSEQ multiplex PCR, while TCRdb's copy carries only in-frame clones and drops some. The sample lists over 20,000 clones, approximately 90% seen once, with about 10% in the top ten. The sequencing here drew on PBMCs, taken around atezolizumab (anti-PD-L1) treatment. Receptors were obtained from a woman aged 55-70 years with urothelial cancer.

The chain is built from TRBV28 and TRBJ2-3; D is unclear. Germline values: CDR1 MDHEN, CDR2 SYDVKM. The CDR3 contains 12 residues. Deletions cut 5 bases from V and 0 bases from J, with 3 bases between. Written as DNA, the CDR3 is TGTGCCAGCAGTCCGAGCACAGATACGCAGTATTTT. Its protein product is CASSPSTDTQYF.

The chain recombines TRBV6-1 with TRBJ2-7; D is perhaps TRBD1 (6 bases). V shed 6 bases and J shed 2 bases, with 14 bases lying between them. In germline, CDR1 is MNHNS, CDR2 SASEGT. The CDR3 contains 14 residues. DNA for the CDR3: TGTGCCAGCAGCCGGACAGACCTAACCTACGAGCAGTACTTC. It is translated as CASSRTDLTYEQYF.

The CDR3 bases are TGTGCCAGCAGCCAAGGACTAGCGAATCGGCAAATAACCTTCACCGGGGAGCTGTTTTTT. Its translation is CASSQGLANRQITFTGELFF. The gene calls are TRBV9 and TRBJ2-2; 9 nucleotides align to TRBD2. Unmatched junction bases numbered 20, after V lost 4 bases and J lost 4 bases. Germline V gene lookup returns CDR1 SGDLS and CDR2 YYNGEE. This CDR3 has 20 residues.

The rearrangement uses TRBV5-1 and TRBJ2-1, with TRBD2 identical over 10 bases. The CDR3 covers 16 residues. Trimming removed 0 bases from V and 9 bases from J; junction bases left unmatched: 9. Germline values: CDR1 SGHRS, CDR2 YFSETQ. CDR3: CASSLAEREGLGEQFF. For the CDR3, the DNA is TGCGCCAGCAGCTTGGCAGAGCGGGAGGGCCTGGGTGAGCAGTTCTTC.

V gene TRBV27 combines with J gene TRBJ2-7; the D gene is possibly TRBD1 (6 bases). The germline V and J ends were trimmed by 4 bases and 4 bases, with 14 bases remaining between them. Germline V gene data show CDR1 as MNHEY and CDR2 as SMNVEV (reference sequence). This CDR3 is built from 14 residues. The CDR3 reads CASSYDSRGYEQYF. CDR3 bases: TGTGCCAGCAGTTACGACAGTAGGGGGTACGAGCAGTACTTC.

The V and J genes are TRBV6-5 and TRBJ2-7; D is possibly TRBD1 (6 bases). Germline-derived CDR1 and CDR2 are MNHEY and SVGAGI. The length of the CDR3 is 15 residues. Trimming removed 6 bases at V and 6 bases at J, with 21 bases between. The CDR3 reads CASSFLNRAGVEQYF. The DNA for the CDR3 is TGTGCCAGCAGCTTCCTCAACAGGGCGGGCGTCGAGCAGTACTTC.

The DNA for the CDR3 is TGCAGCGTTGAATGGGCAGGGATTATTGGCTACACCTTC. It translates to CSVEWAGIIGYTF. This chain joins TRBV29-1 and TRBJ1-2, with D tentatively TRBD1 (5 bases). Germline V CDR1 and CDR2: SQVTM, ANQGSEA. The CDR3 totals 13 residues. V lost 2 bases, J lost 7 bases, and 14 bases lay in between.

The CDR3 region is CASSYSISGNRQPQHF. The CDR3 DNA follows: TGTGCCAGCAGTTACTCGATCTCCGGGAATCGACAGCCCCAGCATTTT. The V gene is TRBV6-6, the J gene TRBJ1-5; no firm D call. The germline gives CDR1 MNHNY, CDR2 SVGAGI (reference sequence). Between the trimmed V and J ends, which lost 0 bases and 7 bases, there was a span of 16 bases. The CDR3 is made up of 16 amino acids.

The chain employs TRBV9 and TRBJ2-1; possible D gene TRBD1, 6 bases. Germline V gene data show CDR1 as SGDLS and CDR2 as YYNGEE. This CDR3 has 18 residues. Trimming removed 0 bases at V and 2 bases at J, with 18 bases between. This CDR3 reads CASSVGGNREPAYNEQFF. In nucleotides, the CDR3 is TGTGCCAGCAGCGTAGGAGGAAACAGGGAGCCCGCCTACAATGAGCAGTTCTTC. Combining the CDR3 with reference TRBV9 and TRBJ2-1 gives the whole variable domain DSGVTQTPKHLITATGQRVTLRCSPRSGDLSVYWYQQSLDQGLQFLIQYYNGEERAKGNILERFSAQQFPDLHSELNLSSLELGDSALYFCASSVGGNREPAYNEQFFGPGTRLTVL.